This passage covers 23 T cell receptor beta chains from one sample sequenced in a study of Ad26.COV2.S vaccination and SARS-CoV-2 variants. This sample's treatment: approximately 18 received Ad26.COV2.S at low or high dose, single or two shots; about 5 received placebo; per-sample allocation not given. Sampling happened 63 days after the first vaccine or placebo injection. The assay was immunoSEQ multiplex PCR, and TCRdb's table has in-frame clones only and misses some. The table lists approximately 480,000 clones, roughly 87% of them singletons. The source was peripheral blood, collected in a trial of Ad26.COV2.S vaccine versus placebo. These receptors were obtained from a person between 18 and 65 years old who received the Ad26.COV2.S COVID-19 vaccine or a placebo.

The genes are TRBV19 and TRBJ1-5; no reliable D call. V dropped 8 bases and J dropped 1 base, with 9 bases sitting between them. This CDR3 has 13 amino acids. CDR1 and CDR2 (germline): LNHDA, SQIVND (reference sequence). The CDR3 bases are TGTGCCAGTGGATACGACAGCAATCAGCCCCAGCATTTT. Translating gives CASGYDSNQPQHF.

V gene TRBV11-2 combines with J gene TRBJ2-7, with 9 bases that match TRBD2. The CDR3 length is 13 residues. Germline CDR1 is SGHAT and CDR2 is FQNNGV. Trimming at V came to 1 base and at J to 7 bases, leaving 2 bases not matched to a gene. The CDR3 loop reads CASSLALAGEQYF. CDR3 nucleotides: TGTGCCAGCAGCTTAGCTCTAGCGGGGGAGCAGTACTTC. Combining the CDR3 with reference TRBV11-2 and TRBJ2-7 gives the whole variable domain EAGVAQSPRYKIIEKRQSVAFWCNPISGHATLYWYQQILGQGPKLLIQFQNNGVVDDSQLPKDRFSAERLKGVDSTLKIQPAKLEDSAVYLCASSLALAGEQYFGPGTRLTVT.

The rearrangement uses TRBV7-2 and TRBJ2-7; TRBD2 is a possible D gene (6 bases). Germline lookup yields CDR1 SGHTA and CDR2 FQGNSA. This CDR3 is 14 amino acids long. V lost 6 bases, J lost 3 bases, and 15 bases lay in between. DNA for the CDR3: TGTGCCAGCAGTCGTGGGGGGATAGGCTACGAGCAGTACTTC. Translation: CASSRGGIGYEQYF.

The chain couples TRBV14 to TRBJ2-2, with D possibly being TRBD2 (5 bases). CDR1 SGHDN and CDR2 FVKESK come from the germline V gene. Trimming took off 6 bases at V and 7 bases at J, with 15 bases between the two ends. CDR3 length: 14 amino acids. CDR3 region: CASRDEGYNGELFF. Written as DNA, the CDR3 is TGTGCCAGCAGGGACGAGGGTTACAACGGGGAGCTGTTTTTT. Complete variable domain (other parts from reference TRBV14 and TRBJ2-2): EAGVTQFPSHSVIEKGQTVTLRCDPISGHDNLYWYRRVMGKEIKFLLHFVKESKQDESGMPNNRFLAERTGGTYSTLKVQPAELEDSGVYFCASRDEGYNGELFFGEGSRLTVL.

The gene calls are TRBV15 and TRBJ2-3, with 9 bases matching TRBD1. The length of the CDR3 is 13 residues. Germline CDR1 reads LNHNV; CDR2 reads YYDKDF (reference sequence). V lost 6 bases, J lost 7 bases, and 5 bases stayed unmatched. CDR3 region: CATRLDRGHTQYF. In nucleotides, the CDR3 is TGTGCCACCAGATTGGACAGGGGACATACGCAGTATTTT.

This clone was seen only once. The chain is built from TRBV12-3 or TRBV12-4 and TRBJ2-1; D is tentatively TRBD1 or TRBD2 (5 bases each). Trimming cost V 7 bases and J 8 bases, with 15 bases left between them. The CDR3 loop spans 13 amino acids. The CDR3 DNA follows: TGTGCCAGCAAATTCGGGGCGCAACATGAGCAGTTCTTC. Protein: CASKFGAQHEQFF.

The CDR3 DNA is TGTGCCAGCAGCTTAGGGGCTAGGAGTGGCACAGATACGCAGTATTTT. Translated, it gives CASSLGARSGTDTQYF. The chain recombines TRBV11-2 with TRBJ2-3; D is uncertain. Looked up from germline, CDR1 is SGHAT and CDR2 is FQNNGV. The CDR3 covers 16 residues. The V end lost 1 base, the J end lost 1 base, and 12 bases lay between the germline ends.

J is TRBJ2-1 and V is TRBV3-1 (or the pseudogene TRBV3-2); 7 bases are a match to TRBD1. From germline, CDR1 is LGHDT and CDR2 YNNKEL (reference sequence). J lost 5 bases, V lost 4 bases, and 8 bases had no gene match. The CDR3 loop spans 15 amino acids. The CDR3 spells CASSRNRGSDNEQFF. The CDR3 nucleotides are TGTGCCAGCAGCCGTAACAGGGGTTCGGACAATGAGCAGTTCTTC.

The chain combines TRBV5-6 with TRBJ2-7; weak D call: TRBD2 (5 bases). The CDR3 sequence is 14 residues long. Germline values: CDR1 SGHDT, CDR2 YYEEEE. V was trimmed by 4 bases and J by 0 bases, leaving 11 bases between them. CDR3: CASSGGLGSYEQYF. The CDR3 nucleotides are TGTGCCAGCAGCGGCGGGCTCGGCTCCTACGAGCAGTACTTC.

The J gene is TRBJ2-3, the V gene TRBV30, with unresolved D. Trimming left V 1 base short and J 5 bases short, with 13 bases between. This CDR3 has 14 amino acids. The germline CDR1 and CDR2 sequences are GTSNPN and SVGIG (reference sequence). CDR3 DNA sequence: TGTGCCTGGAGTGAGTCTGGGGTAGGAGATACGCAGTATTTT. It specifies CAWSESGVGDTQYF.

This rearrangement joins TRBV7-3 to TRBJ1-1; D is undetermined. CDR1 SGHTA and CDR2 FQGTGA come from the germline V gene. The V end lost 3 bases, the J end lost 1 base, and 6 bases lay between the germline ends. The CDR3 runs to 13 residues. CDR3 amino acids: CASSLGTNTEAFF. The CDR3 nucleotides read TGTGCCAGCAGCTTGGGTACGAACACTGAAGCTTTCTTT.

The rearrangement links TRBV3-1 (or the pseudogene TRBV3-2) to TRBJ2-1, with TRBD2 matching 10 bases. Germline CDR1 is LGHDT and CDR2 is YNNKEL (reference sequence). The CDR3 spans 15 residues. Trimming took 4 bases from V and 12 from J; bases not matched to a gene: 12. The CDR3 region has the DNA TGTGCCAGCAGCCGCAGCGGCGGTAGCGGGAGGAGGCAGTTCTTC. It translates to CASSRSGGSGRRQFF.

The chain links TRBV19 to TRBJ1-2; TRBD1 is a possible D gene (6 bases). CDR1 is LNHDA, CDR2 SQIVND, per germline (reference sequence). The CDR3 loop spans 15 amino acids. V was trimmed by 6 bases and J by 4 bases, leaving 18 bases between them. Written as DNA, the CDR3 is TGTGCCAGTAGCGGGGGTGGGACAACAGTCTATGGCTACACCTTC. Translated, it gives CASSGGGTTVYGYTF. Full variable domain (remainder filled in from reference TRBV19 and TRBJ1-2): DGGITQSPKYLFRKEGQNVTLSCEQNLNHDAMYWYRQDPGQGLRLIYYSQIVNDFQKGDIAEGYSVSREKKESFPLTVTSAQKNPTAFYLCASSGGGTTVYGYTFGSGTRLTVV.

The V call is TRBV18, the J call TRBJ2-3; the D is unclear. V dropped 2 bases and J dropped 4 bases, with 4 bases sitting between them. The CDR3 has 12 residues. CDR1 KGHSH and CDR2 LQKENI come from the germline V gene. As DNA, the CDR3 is TGTGCCAGCTCACCAGAGGCAGATACGCAGTATTTT. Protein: CASSPEADTQYF.

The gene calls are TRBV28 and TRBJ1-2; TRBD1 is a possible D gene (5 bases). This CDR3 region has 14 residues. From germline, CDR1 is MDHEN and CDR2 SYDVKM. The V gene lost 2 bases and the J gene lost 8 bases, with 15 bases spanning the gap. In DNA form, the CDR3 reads TGTGCCAGCAGTTTAGGGGCGAGGCTTTGGGGCTACACCTTC. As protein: CASSLGARLWGYTF.

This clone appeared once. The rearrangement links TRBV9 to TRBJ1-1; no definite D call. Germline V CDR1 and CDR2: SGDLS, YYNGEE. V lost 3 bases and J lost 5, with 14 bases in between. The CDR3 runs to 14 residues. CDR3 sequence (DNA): TGTGCCAGCAGCGCCCTCAGTGGGCTGACTGAAGCTTTCTTT. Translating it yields CASSALSGLTEAFF.

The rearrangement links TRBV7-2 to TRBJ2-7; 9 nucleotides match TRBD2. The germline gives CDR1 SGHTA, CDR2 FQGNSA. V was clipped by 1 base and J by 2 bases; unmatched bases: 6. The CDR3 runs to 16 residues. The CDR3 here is CASSLVGAGGAYEQYF. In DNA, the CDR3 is TGTGCCAGCAGCTTAGTAGGGGCGGGAGGGGCCTACGAGCAGTACTTC.

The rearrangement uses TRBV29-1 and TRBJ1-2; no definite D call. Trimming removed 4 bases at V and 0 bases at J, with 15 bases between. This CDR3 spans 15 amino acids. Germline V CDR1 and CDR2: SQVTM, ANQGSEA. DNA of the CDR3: TGCAGCGTTGTGGGTAGCAGCACTTCTAACTATGGCTACACCTTC. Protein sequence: CSVVGSSTSNYGYTF.

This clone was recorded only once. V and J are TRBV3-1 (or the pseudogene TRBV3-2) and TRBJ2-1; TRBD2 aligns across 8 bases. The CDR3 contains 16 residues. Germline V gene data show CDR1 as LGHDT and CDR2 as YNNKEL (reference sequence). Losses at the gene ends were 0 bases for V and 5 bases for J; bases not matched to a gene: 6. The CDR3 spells CASSQDPAGANNEQFF. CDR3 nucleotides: TGTGCCAGCAGCCAAGATCCAGCGGGAGCAAACAATGAGCAGTTCTTC.

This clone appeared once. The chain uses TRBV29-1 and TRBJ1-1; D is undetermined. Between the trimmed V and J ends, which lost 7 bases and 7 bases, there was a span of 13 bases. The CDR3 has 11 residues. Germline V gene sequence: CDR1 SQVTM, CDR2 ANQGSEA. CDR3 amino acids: CSGGGGGEAFF. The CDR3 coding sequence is TGCAGCGGGGGAGGTGGTGGTGAAGCTTTCTTT.

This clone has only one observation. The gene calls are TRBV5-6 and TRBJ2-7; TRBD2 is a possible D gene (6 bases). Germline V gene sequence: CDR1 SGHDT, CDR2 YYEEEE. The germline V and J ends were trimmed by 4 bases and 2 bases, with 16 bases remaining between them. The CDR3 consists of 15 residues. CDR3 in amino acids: CASSRLATRTYEQYF. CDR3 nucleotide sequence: TGTGCCAGCAGCCGCCTAGCGACAAGAACCTACGAGCAGTACTTC.

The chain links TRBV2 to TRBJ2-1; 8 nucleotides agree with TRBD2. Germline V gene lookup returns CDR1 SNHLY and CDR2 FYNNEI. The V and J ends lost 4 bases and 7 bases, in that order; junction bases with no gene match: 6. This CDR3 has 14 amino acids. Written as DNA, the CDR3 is TGTGCCAGCAGTGCGGGGGGGACTAGTAATGAGCAGTTCTTC. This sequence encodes CASSAGGTSNEQFF.

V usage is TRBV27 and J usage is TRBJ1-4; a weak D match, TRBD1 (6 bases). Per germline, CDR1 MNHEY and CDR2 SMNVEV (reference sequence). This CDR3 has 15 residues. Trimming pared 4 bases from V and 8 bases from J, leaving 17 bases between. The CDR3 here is CASSSADRWREKLFF. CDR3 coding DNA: TGTGCCAGCAGTTCCGCTGACAGGTGGCGAGAAAAACTGTTTTTT. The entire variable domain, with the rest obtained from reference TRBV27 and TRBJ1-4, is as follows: EAQVTQNPRYLITVTGKKLTVTCSQNMNHEYMSWYRQDPGLGLRQIYYSMNVEVTDKGDVPEGYKVSRKEKRNFPLILESPSPNQTSLYFCASSSADRWREKLFFGSGTQLSVL.